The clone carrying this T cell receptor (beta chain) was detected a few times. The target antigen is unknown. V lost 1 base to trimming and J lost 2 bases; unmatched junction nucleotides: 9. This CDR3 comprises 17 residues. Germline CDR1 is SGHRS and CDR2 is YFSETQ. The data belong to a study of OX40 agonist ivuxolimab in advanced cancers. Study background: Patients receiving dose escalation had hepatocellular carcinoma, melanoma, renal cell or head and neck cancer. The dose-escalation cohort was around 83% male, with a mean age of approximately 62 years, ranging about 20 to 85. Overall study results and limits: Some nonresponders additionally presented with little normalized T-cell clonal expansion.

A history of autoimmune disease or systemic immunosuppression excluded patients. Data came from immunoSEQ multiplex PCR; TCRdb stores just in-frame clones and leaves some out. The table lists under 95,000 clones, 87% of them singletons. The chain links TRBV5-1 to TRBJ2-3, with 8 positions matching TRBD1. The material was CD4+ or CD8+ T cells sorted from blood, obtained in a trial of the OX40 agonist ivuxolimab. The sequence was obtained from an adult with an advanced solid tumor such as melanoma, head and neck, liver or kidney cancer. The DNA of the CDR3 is TGCGCCAGCAGCTTGTCGATTCGGACAGGGACCACAGATACGCAGTATTTT. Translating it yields CASSLSIRTGTTDTQYF.